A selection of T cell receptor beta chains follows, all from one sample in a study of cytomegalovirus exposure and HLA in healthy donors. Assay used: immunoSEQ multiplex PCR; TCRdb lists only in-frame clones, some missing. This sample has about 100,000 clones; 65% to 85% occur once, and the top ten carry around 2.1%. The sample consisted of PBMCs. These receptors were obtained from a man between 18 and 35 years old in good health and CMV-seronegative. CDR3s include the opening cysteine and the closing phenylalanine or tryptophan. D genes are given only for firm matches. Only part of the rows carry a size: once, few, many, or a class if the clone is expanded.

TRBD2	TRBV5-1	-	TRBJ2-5	TGCGCCAGCAGCTTGGCGCTAGCGGGGGGGGAGACCCAGTACTTC	CASSLALAGGETQYF
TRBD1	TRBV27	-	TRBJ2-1	TGTGCCAGCAGCTTAAAGACAGGGGGCGTAGGTGAGCAGTTCTTC	CASSLKTGGVGEQFF
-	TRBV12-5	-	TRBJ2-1	TGTGCTAGTGGCTATGGAGCGGACAGATACAATGAGCAGTTCTTC	CASGYGADRYNEQFF
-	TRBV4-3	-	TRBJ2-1	TGCGCCAGCAGCCCGGACAGTTACAATGAGCAGTTCTTC	CASSPDSYNEQFF
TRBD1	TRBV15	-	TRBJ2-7	TGTGCCACCACTGACAGGGTCCCCTACGAGCAGTACTTC	CATTDRVPYEQYF
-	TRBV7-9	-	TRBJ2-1	TGTGCCAGCAGCCCATCCGGCGGGGGCCTCAATGAGCAGTTCTTC	CASSPSGGGLNEQFF
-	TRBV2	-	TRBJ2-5	TGTGCCAGCAGTGTGGAGCAGGGCCAAGAGACCCAGTACTTC	CASSVEQGQETQYF
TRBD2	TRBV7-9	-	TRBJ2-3	TGTGCCAGCAGCTTTAATTACGGGGGGACGCAGTATTTT	CASSFNYGGTQYF
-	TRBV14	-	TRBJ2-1	TGTGCCAGCAGCCGAGGGGGATCCTACAATGAGCAGTTCTTC	CASSRGGSYNEQFF
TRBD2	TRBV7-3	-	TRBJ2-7	TGTGCCAGCAGCTTAATAACGGGAGGCGAGCAGTACTTC	CASSLITGGEQYF
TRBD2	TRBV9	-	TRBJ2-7	TGTGCCAGCAGCGTAGAAGCGGGGGGGCCGTACGAGCAGTACTTC	CASSVEAGGPYEQYF
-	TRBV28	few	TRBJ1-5	TGTGCCAGCAGCACTACGAGGTTCTCGGGCAATCAGCCCCAGCATTTT	CASSTTRFSGNQPQHF
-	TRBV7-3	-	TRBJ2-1	TGTGCCAGCAGCTTAACGGGGGGGCCCTACAATGAGCAGTTCTTC	CASSLTGGPYNEQFF
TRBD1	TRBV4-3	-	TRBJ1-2	TGCGCCAGCAGCCAGGGACAGGGTCGCTATGGCTACACCTTC	CASSQGQGRYGYTF
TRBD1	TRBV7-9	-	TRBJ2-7	TGTGCCAGCAGCCCCCCCCGGACAGGGCCTTCCTACGAGCAGTACTTC	CASSPPRTGPSYEQYF
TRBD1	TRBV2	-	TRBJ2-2	TGTGCCAGCAGGGGGGACAGCGGGGAGCTGTTTTTT	CASRGDSGELFF
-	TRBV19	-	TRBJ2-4	TGTGCCAGTAGCCCCCCGCAGGGACTGGGCGCCAAAAACATTCAGTACTTC	CASSPPQGLGAKNIQYF
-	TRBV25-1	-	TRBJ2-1	TGTGCCAGCAGCCCGGCCGGACCGTGGGGCGACAATGAGCAGTTCTTC	CASSPAGPWGDNEQFF
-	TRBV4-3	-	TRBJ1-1	TGCGCCAGCAGCCAAGGGACTCTGGGCACTGAAGCTTTCTTT	CASSQGTLGTEAFF
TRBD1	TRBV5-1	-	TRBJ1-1	TGCGCCAGCAGCCTCGACAGGGGGCTAGGGAACACTGAAGCTTTCTTT	CASSLDRGLGNTEAFF
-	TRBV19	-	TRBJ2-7	TGTGCCAGTATTGGACCTACGGGGGAGCAGTACTTC	CASIGPTGEQYF
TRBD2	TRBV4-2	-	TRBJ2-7	TGTGCCAGCAGCCAAGATAGTGGGGGGGGGAGAGGGACGCAAAGCTCCTACGAGCAGTACTTC	CASSQDSGGGRGTQSSYEQYF
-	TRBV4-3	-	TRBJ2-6	TGCGCCAGCAGCCCTCGGGACTTCGGGGCCAACGTCCTGCCTTTC	CASSPRDFGANVLPF
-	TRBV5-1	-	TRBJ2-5	TGCGCCAGCAGCGTTGGAGGCCAATCCCGATCAGAGACCCAGTACTTC	CASSVGGQSRSETQYF
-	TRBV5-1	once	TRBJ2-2	TGCGCCAGCAGCCCGGACGCGGGGTTCACCGGGGAGCTGTTTTTT	CASSPDAGFTGELFF
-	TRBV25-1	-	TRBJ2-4	TGTGCCATTTCTCCACAGGTAGAGACCTTAGCCAAAAACATTCAGTACTTC	CAISPQVETLAKNIQYF
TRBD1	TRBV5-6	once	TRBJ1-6	TGTGCCAGCAGCAGGACAGGGGTTAATTCACCCCTCCACTTT	CASSRTGVNSPLHF
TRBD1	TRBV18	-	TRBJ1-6	TGTGCCAGCTCACACAACGACAGGGCAATTGGGTCACCCCTCCACTTT	CASSHNDRAIGSPLHF
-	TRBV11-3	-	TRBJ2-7	TGTGCCAGCAGCCCCGCCGGGGATTACGAGCAGTACTTC	CASSPAGDYEQYF
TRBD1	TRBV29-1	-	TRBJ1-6	TGCAGCGTGAGGGACAGGGGAGAATCACCCCTCCACTTT	CSVRDRGESPLHF
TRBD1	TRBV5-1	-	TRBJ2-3	TGCGCCAGCAGCCCCACAGGGGGGTCGTCAGATACGCAGTATTTT	CASSPTGGSSDTQYF
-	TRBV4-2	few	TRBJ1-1	TGTGCCAGCAGACAGGGAATGGTGACTGAAGCTTTCTTT	CASRQGMVTEAFF
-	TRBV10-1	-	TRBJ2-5	TGCGCCAGCAGTGTTGGAGGGCCGGAGGAGACCCAGTACTTC	CASSVGGPEETQYF
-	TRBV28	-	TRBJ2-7	TGTGCCAGCAGTTCATCTGACTCCCCCTACGAGCAGTACTTC	CASSSSDSPYEQYF
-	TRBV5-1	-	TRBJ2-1	TGCGCCAGCAGCGCCGGGTTTTTTTACAATGAGCAGTTCTTC	CASSAGFFYNEQFF
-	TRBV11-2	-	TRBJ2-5	TGTGCCAGCAGCTTTGGCCAGGGGAGGACCCAGTACTTC	CASSFGQGRTQYF
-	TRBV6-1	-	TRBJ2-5	TGTGCCAGCAGTGAGGCCGCGGCAGCAGAGACCCAGTACTTC	CASSEAAAAETQYF
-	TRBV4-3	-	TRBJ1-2	TGCGCCAGCAGCCAAGAGGGGGGAAACTATGGCTACCCCTTC	CASSQEGGNYGYPF
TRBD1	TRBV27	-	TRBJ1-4	TGTGCCAGCAGTACCCCCGGGACAGGCGGTGAAAAACTGTTTTTT	CASSTPGTGGEKLFF
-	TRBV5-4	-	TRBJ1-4	TGTGCCAGCAGCCGAGCGGGGGGTCTTAATGAAAAACTGTTTTTT	CASSRAGGLNEKLFF
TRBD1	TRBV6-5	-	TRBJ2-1	TGTGCCAGCACCGGCGGACAGGGGGAGCTTGAGCAGTTCTTC	CASTGGQGELEQFF
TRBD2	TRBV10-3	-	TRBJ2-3	TGTGCCACCGGGACTAGCGGGGATTATCGTGATACGCAGTATTTT	CATGTSGDYRDTQYF
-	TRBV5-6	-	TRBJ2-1	TGTGCCAGCAGCTTGCGGGTAGGAACGAGCTCCTACAATGAGCAGTTCTTC	CASSLRVGTSSYNEQFF
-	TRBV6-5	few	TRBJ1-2	TGTGCCAGCAGCGAACAGTCCTATGGCTACACCTTC	CASSEQSYGYTF
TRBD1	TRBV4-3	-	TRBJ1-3	TGCGCCAGCAGCCAAGTATGGGACAGGGTGGATTACACCATATATTTT	CASSQVWDRVDYTIYF
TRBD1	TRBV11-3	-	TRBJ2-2	TGTGCCAGCAGCCCGAGGACAGGGAAGAACACCGGGGAGCTGTTTTTT	CASSPRTGKNTGELFF
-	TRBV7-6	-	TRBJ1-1	TGTGCCAGCAGCTTAGGTATTGGGGCCCCTCGCCGGAACACTGAAGCTTTCTTT	CASSLGIGAPRRNTEAFF
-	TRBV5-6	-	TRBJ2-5	TGTGCCAGCAGCTGGCCAGGGGCAGCCCAGTACTTC	CASSWPGAAQYF
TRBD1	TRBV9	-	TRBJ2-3	TGTGCCAGCAGCGCGGGACAGGGGGGTTTGGATACGCAGTATTTT	CASSAGQGGLDTQYF
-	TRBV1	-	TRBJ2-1	TGCACCAGCAGCCAACCACGGACAGTCTACAATGAGCAGTTCTTC	CTSSQPRTVYNEQFF
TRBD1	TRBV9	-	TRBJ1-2	TGTGCCAGCAGCGTAGGAGCAGGGGGAACTAACTATGGCTACACCTTC	CASSVGAGGTNYGYTF
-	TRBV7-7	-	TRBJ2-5	TGTGCTAGCAGCTTAGTAGAGGGCCAAGAGACCCAGTACTTC	CASSLVEGQETQYF
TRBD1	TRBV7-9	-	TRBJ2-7	TGTTCCAGCCGGGGAGACAGGGGGAGCTACGAGCAGTACTTC	CSSRGDRGSYEQYF
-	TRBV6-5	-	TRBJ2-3	TGTGCCAGCAGTTCGACTTGGGACGGGGGTCGGCAGTATTTT	CASSSTWDGGRQYF
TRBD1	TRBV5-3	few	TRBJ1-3	TGTGCCAGAAGTTTAACACAGGGGGAAGGAAACACCATATATTTT	CARSLTQGEGNTIYF
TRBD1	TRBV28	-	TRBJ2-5	TGTGCCAGCAGATCCAGGGGGCCTTGGGAGACCCAGTACTTC	CASRSRGPWETQYF
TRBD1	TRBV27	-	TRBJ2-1	TGTGCCAGCAGTTTTCGGGGACAGAGCTCCTACAATGAGCAGTTCTTC	CASSFRGQSSYNEQFF
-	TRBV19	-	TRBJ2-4	TGTGCCAGTAGTATTCGGCAGGGGAACTGGGAAAACATTCAGTACTTC	CASSIRQGNWENIQYF
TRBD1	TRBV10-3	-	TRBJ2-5	TGTGCCATCAGTGGCCGGACAGGGTACCAAGAGACCCAGTACTTC	CAISGRTGYQETQYF
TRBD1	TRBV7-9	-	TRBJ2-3	TGTGCCAGCAGCTTGACATCCGGGACAGGGAGAGGGGATACGCAGTATTTT	CASSLTSGTGRGDTQYF